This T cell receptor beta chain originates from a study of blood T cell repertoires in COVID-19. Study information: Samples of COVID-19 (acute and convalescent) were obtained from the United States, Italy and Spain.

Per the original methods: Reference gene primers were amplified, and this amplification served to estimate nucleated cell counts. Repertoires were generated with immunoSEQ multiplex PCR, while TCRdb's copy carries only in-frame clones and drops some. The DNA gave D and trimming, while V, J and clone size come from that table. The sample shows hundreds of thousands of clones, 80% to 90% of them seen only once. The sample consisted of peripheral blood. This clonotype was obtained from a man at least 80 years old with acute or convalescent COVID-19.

The CDR3 nucleotides read TGTGCCAGCAGCCACCTCGGGGCCGGGGAGCTGTTTTTT. Translated, it gives CASSHLGAGELFF. The rearrangement uses TRBV3-1 (or the pseudogene TRBV3-2) and TRBJ2-2; tentative D call: TRBD2 (5 bases). Trimming left V 3 bases short and J 6 bases short, with 8 bases between. The length of the CDR3 is 13 residues. CDR1 is LGHDT and CDR2 is YNNKEL in the germline V gene (reference sequence).